This TCR beta chain came from a study of cytomegalovirus exposure and HLA in healthy donors. Trimming removed 2 bases from V and 3 bases from J; junction bases left unmatched: 11. This CDR3 has 17 residues. Germline CDR1 is MNHNS and CDR2 is SASEGT. Study-level points and caveats: Some V segments, TRBV6-2 and TRBV6-3 among them, were indistinguishable and were therefore excluded.

This clone was detected only once. The antigen remains unidentified. Researchers ran the PCR with 60 Vbeta and 13 Jbeta primers. This table comes from immunoSEQ multiplex PCR, and its TCRdb copy is limited to in-frame clones, with some not included. The data contain some 150,000 clones, 65% to 80% of them singletons. The rearrangement joins TRBV6-1 to TRBJ2-3, with 7 positions matching TRBD2. Sequencing was performed on PBMCs. This sequence originates from a woman aged 35 to 49 in good health and CMV-seronegative. The CDR3 spells CASSEFGGGGLTDTQYF. Written as DNA, the CDR3 is TGTGCCAGCAGTGAATTTGGCGGCGGGGGATTAACAGATACGCAGTATTTT.